This TCR beta chain appears in the sequencing data of a study of Ad26.COV2.S vaccination and SARS-CoV-2 variants. For the study at large: Vaccine-arm donor from the placebo-controlled COV1001 Ad26.COV2.S trial. Study-wide results and caveats: TCR breadth and depth estimates may have understated total T cell responses. Vaccine recipients posted higher spike-specific TCR breadth than their placebo counterparts.

The germline V gene encodes CDR1 WNHNN and CDR2 SYGVQD (reference sequence). V lost 2 bases and J lost 5, with 9 bases in between. The length of the CDR3 is 13 residues. Treatment denoted: 15 to 20 received Ad26.COV2.S at low or high dose, single or two shots; five or six received placebo; per-sample allocation not given. Day 63 after the first vaccine or placebo injection was the time point for sampling. Within Boston, the person who donated was an adult of 18-55 years. Profiling relied on immunoSEQ multiplex PCR, and the TCRdb table lists in-frame clones only, not all of them. This repertoire shows roughly 400,000 clones, 92% found once; its top ten account for more than 1.5%. On this clone: Its specificity is not known.

The receptor was isolated from a person between 18 and 65 years old who received the Ad26.COV2.S COVID-19 vaccine or a placebo. This specimen was peripheral blood, taken in a trial of Ad26.COV2.S vaccine versus placebo. This rearrangement joins TRBV10-1 to TRBJ2-5; no reliable D call. CDR3 in amino acids: CASSETERETQYF. The CDR3 DNA follows: TGCGCCAGCAGTGAGACAGAAAGGGAGACCCAGTACTTC.